This TCR beta chain was found in a study of cytomegalovirus exposure and HLA in healthy donors. About this clone: Its specificity is not known.

General observations from the study: TCR beta sequences numbering roughly 16,000 were associated with HLA alleles at 0.05 false discovery rate in a later analysis. It was likely that a cluster of highly shared sequence variants was a sequencing artifact. Serostatus for CMV was the only available immune exposure information.

J lost 6 bases, V lost 0 bases, and 11 bases had no gene match. In germline, CDR1 is ENHRY, CDR2 SYGVKD. This CDR3 has 16 residues. The PCR ran on 60 Vbeta and 13 Jbeta primers. Here immunoSEQ multiplex PCR was the method, and the copy in TCRdb shows in-frame clones only, minus some. The sample includes roughly 200,000 clones, 87% of them seen just once. What was sequenced was PBMCs. The rearrangement joins TRBV10-3 to TRBJ2-7; the match to TRBD1 covers 7 bases. The sequence was collected from a man aged 25 to 45 in good health and CMV-seronegative. CDR3 residues: CAISESRQTGSREQYF. CDR3 DNA sequence: TGTGCCATCAGTGAGTCGAGGCAGACAGGGTCTCGCGAGCAGTACTTC.